One and the same sample provided the 27 T cell receptor beta chains below, sequenced in a study of shared clonotypes between healthy human individuals. Assay: immunoSEQ multiplex PCR; the TCRdb copy retains only in-frame clones and omits some. Seen here are 550,000 to 650,000 clones, approximately 96% observed once, and the top ten hold 0.11%. CD8 cells regarded as naive lacked CD45RO, were positively chosen for CCR7, and omitted terminally differentiated effector memory CD45RA+ cells. The sample was naive CD8+ T cells sorted from blood. These receptors originate from a woman in her 30s in good health.

The chain links TRBV5-1 to TRBJ2-5; 10 nucleotides agree with TRBD1. CDR3 length: 21 amino acids. Germline values: CDR1 SGHRS, CDR2 YFSETQ. Unmatched junction bases numbered 23, after V lost 4 bases and J lost 2 bases. The CDR3 coding sequence is TGCGCCAGCAGCCACCGGGACAGGGGTTGGCTAGCGGGTAGCAAGCAAGAGACCCAGTACTTC. Its translation is CASSHRDRGWLAGSKQETQYF.

The chain joins TRBV6-5 to TRBJ2-1, with TRBD1 matching 8 bases. The V and J ends lost 2 bases and 6 bases, in that order; junction bases with no gene match: 6. This CDR3 spans 15 amino acids. The germline CDR1 and CDR2 sequences are MNHEY and SVGAGI. The chain's CDR3 is CASSYIKTGANEQFF. The CDR3 coding sequence is TGTGCCAGCAGTTACATAAAGACAGGGGCCAATGAGCAGTTCTTC.

The chain is built from TRBV27 and TRBJ1-1; no definite D call. The germline CDR1 and CDR2 sequences are MNHEY and SMNVEV (reference sequence). Trimming left V 3 bases short and J 0 bases short, with 8 bases between. The length of the CDR3 is 14 residues. In nucleotides, the CDR3 is TGTGCCAGCAGTTTTGCGTCTATGAACACTGAAGCTTTCTTT. Its translation is CASSFASMNTEAFF.

The chain links TRBV13 to TRBJ2-7, with D possibly being TRBD2 (6 bases). This CDR3 has 14 residues. From germline, CDR1 is PRHDT and CDR2 FYEKMQ (reference sequence). V shed 5 bases and J shed 5 bases, with 16 bases lying between them. CDR3 protein: CASSHRRERDEQYF. The DNA for the CDR3 is TGTGCCAGCAGCCACCGGAGGGAGAGGGACGAGCAGTACTTC.

This chain links TRBV2 with TRBJ2-5; 12 bases fit TRBD2. CDR3 length equals 16 residues. The V gene's germline CDR1 is SNHLY and CDR2 FYNNEI. J lost 3 bases, V lost 8 bases, and 10 bases had no gene match. The CDR3 sequence is CASPGLAGRSEETQYF. CDR3 DNA sequence: TGTGCCAGCCCGGGACTAGCGGGCCGCAGTGAAGAGACCCAGTACTTC.

The chain joins TRBV2 to TRBJ1-5; the D is unclear. V was trimmed by 8 bases and J by 1 base, leaving 12 bases between them. This CDR3 is 14 amino acids long. Germline CDR1 and CDR2: SNHLY and FYNNEI. Here the CDR3 reads CASRGLESNQPQHF. The CDR3 bases are TGTGCCAGCCGTGGGTTAGAGAGCAATCAGCCCCAGCATTTT.

The chain recombines TRBV4-1 with TRBJ2-7, with D hard to call. The germline V gene has CDR1 MGHRA and CDR2 YSYEKL. V lost 0 bases to trimming and J lost 4 bases, with 13 bases between them. This CDR3 has 15 residues. CDR3: CASSQDHGLGYEQYF. In DNA form, the CDR3 reads TGCGCCAGCAGCCAAGATCACGGGCTCGGGTACGAGCAGTACTTC.

The gene calls are TRBV27 and TRBJ1-4, with D uncertain. Germline V CDR1 and CDR2: MNHEY, SMNVEV (reference sequence). This CDR3 contains 13 residues. Trimming took off 5 bases at V and 0 bases at J, with 4 bases between the two ends. The DNA for the CDR3 is TGTGCCAGCAGTCACTCAACTAATGAAAAACTGTTTTTT. Protein: CASSHSTNEKLFF.

This chain connects TRBV11-2 to TRBJ2-5, with D possibly TRBD2 on 5 matching bases. From germline, CDR1 is SGHAT and CDR2 FQNNGV. The ends were cut back, 3 bases at V and 2 bases at J, with 13 bases in the middle. This CDR3 comprises 15 residues. CDR3 coding DNA: TGTGCCAGCAGCTTTTCAGCGGCGGCACAAGAGACCCAGTACTTC. It yields the protein CASSFSAAAQETQYF.

CDR3 amino acids: CASRKETGGISGNTIYF. In DNA form, the CDR3 reads TGTGCCAGCAGGAAAGAGACAGGCGGCATCTCTGGAAACACCATATATTTT. V and J are TRBV28 and TRBJ1-3, with D possibly being TRBD1 (6 bases). Germline V gene data show CDR1 as MDHEN and CDR2 as SYDVKM. This CDR3 contains 17 residues. V was cut by 6 bases and J by 0 bases, with 18 bases left in between.

This clone was seen just once. This sequence joins TRBV13 and TRBJ2-7; 15 bases fit TRBD2. CDR3 length: 17 amino acids. Germline assignment: CDR1 PRHDT and CDR2 FYEKMQ (reference sequence). Trimming took 3 bases from V and 0 from J; bases not matched to a gene: 3. CDR3 in DNA: TGTGCCAGCAGCTTCGGACTAGCGGGAGGGGGCTCCTACGAGCAGTACTTC. Translated: CASSFGLAGGGSYEQYF.

The chain has TRBV5-4 and TRBJ2-7; D not resolved. Trimming removed 1 base from V and 0 bases from J, with 11 bases in between. The CDR3 has 15 residues. CDR1 and CDR2 (germline): SGHNT, YYREEE (reference sequence). CDR3 DNA sequence: TGTGCCAGCAGCTTGCCAGGCAGTAGCTCCTACGAGCAGTACTTC. It yields the protein CASSLPGSSSYEQYF.

The chain is built from TRBV7-6 and TRBJ1-1, with 7 bases lining up with TRBD1. Germline V gene lookup returns CDR1 SGHVS and CDR2 FNYEAQ. The CDR3 sequence is 18 residues long. J lost 0 bases, V lost 5 bases, and 15 bases had no gene match. The CDR3 loop reads CASSQRDSPLGMNTEAFF. The CDR3 coding sequence is TGTGCCAGCAGCCAAAGGGACAGTCCTTTAGGGATGAACACTGAAGCTTTCTTT.

The chain combines TRBV14 with TRBJ2-7; 9 nucleotides line up with TRBD1. This CDR3 spans 16 amino acids. Germline V gene data show CDR1 as SGHDN and CDR2 as FVKESK. V shed 0 bases and J 5 bases; nucleotides not matched to a gene: 8. CDR3 in amino acids: CASSQDWGTGFHEQYF. For the CDR3, the DNA is TGTGCCAGCAGCCAAGATTGGGGGACAGGGTTCCACGAGCAGTACTTC. The entire variable domain, with the rest obtained from reference TRBV14 and TRBJ2-7, is as follows: EAGVTQFPSHSVIEKGQTVTLRCDPISGHDNLYWYRRVMGKEIKFLLHFVKESKQDESGMPNNRFLAERTGGTYSTLKVQPAELEDSGVYFCASSQDWGTGFHEQYFGPGTRLTVT.

This chain uses TRBV29-1 with TRBJ2-7; perhaps TRBD2 as D (5 bases). V gave up 3 bases and J gave up 2 bases, with 11 bases separating them. The CDR3 covers 13 residues. In germline, CDR1 is SQVTM, CDR2 ANQGSEA. In nucleotides, the CDR3 is TGCAGCGTTGAGAGCCCTAGCACCTACGAGCAGTACTTC. It encodes CSVESPSTYEQYF.

Comment on this clone: Other DNA sequences in the same sample also yield this CDR3. V is TRBV27 and J is TRBJ1-1, with D perhaps matching TRBD1 (5 bases). Germline values: CDR1 MNHEY, CDR2 SMNVEV (reference sequence). V lost 3 bases and J 1 base, leaving 9 bases between the germline ends. This CDR3 region has 14 residues. This CDR3 reads CASSLGTGNTEAFF. CDR3 sequence (DNA): TGTGCCAGCAGTTTGGGGACGGGGAACACTGAAGCTTTCTTT.

V is TRBV13 and J is TRBJ2-7, with a tentative D call TRBD2 (5 bases). In germline, CDR1 is PRHDT, CDR2 FYEKMQ (reference sequence). Between the trimmed V and J ends, which lost 1 base and 4 bases, there was a span of 11 bases. The CDR3 consists of 14 residues. Written as DNA, the CDR3 is TGTGCCAGCAGCTTAGAAAAGGGAGAGTACGAGCAGTACTTC. Protein: CASSLEKGEYEQYF.

This clone was detected a few times. The CDR3 region is CASRPDRGLSNYGYTF. In nucleotides, the CDR3 is TGTGCCAGCAGACCGGACAGAGGTTTATCTAACTATGGCTACACCTTC. This chain joins TRBV11-2 and TRBJ1-2; the D gene is possibly TRBD1 (6 bases). The germline gives CDR1 SGHAT, CDR2 FQNNGV. This CDR3 contains 16 residues. V lost 6 bases and J lost 0, with 17 bases in between.

The chain joins TRBV5-1 to TRBJ2-2, with TRBD2 matching over 8 bases. CDR3 length: 16 residues. Per germline, CDR1 SGHRS and CDR2 YFSETQ. V was pared by 1 base and J by 5 bases, with 7 bases of the junction left unmatched. CDR3 sequence: CASSLTREGLTGELFF. The CDR3 DNA is TGCGCCAGCAGCTTGACCCGGGAGGGCCTGACCGGGGAGCTGTTTTTT.

The chain couples TRBV7-2 to TRBJ2-2, with D possibly being TRBD2 (5 bases). Germline loops: CDR1 SGHTA, CDR2 FQGNSA. The ends were cut back, 3 bases at V and 7 bases at J, with 12 bases in the middle. The CDR3 has 14 amino acids. The CDR3 protein is CASSFRKGDGELFF. The DNA for the CDR3 is TGTGCCAGCAGCTTTCGAAAGGGAGACGGGGAGCTGTTTTTT. The full variable domain, with the rest looked up from reference TRBV7-2 and TRBJ2-2, is GAGVSQSPSNKVTEKGKDVELRCDPISGHTALYWYRQSLGQGLEFLIYFQGNSAPDKSGLPSDRFSAERTGGSVSTLTIQRTQQEDSAVYLCASSFRKGDGELFFGEGSRLTVL.

V is TRBV5-1 and J is TRBJ2-7, with 8 bases matching TRBD2. Per germline, CDR1 SGHRS and CDR2 YFSETQ. The CDR3 has 15 amino acids. V shed 1 base and J 1 base; nucleotides not matched to a gene: 4. The CDR3: CASSLLAGRSYEQYF. The CDR3 DNA reads TGCGCCAGCAGCTTGCTAGCGGGCAGGTCCTACGAGCAGTACTTC. Full variable domain (remainder filled in from reference TRBV5-1 and TRBJ2-7): KAGVTQTPRYLIKTRGQQVTLSCSPISGHRSVSWYQQTPGQGLQFLFEYFSETQRNKGNFPGRFSGRQFSNSRSEMNVSTLELGDSALYLCASSLLAGRSYEQYFGPGTRLTVT.

This chain links TRBV27 with TRBJ2-1; 8 bases line up with TRBD2. The ends lost 5 bases at V and 4 bases at J; junction bases unmatched: 4. CDR3 length: 14 residues. CDR1 and CDR2 from the germline V gene are MNHEY and SMNVEV (reference sequence). CDR3 sequence (DNA): TGTGCCAGCAGTCTTAGCGGGATTTACAATGAGCAGTTCTTC. Residues: CASSLSGIYNEQFF.

V gene TRBV7-8 combines with J gene TRBJ2-7; unclear D gene. The CDR3 runs to 13 residues. V was pared by 2 bases and J by 2 bases, with 7 bases between. Germline lookup yields CDR1 SGHVS and CDR2 FQNEAQ. The CDR3 reads CASSLRATYEQYF. CDR3 DNA: TGTGCCAGCAGCTTAAGAGCAACCTACGAGCAGTACTTC.

This sequence joins TRBV6-1 and TRBJ2-1; unclear D gene. V shed 2 bases and J shed 3 bases, with 14 bases lying between them. The germline V gene encodes CDR1 MNHNS and CDR2 SASEGT. The CDR3 length is 16 residues. Written as DNA, the CDR3 is TGTGCCAGCAGTGAATCGGTAGTTCCCGGCTACAATGAGCAGTTCTTC. It specifies CASSESVVPGYNEQFF.

The V gene is TRBV9, the J gene TRBJ2-7; TRBD2 agrees at 7 bases. V lost 3 bases and J lost 2; bases outside the gene matches: 8. Germline values: CDR1 SGDLS, CDR2 YYNGEE. CDR3 length equals 15 residues. The CDR3 loop is CASSAGGAGPYEQYF. DNA for the CDR3: TGTGCCAGCAGCGCGGGGGGTGCTGGCCCCTACGAGCAGTACTTC. Looking up the rest from reference TRBV9 and TRBJ2-7 gives the full variable domain: DSGVTQTPKHLITATGQRVTLRCSPRSGDLSVYWYQQSLDQGLQFLIQYYNGEERAKGNILERFSAQQFPDLHSELNLSSLELGDSALYFCASSAGGAGPYEQYFGPGTRLTVT.

The rearrangement joins TRBV28 to TRBJ1-5; 9 positions agree with TRBD1. Germline V CDR1 and CDR2: MDHEN, SYDVKM. The V segment lost 7 bases and the J segment 6 bases; nucleotides outside the gene matches: 7. The CDR3 extends over 14 amino acids. The CDR3, as DNA: TGTGCCAGCACCCCCATGGGACAGGGTCAGCCCCAGCATTTT. It specifies CASTPMGQGQPQHF.

This clone was observed a handful of times. The chain combines TRBV13 with TRBJ2-1; no reliable D call. V lost 5 bases and J 8 bases, leaving 7 bases between the germline ends. This CDR3 has 11 residues. From germline, CDR1 is PRHDT and CDR2 FYEKMQ (reference sequence). This CDR3 reads CASSQRHEQFF. The CDR3 DNA reads as TGTGCCAGCAGCCAAAGGCATGAGCAGTTCTTC. Complete variable domain (other parts from reference TRBV13 and TRBJ2-1): AAGVIQSPRHLIKEKRETATLKCYPIPRHDTVYWYQQGPGQDPQFLISFYEKMQSDKGSIPDRFSAQQFSDYHSELNMSSLELGDSALYFCASSQRHEQFFGPGTRLTVL.